Presented here are 9 T cell receptor beta chains from one specimen sequenced in a study of T cells in Graves' hyperthyroidism and ophthalmopathy. TCR beta CDR3 regions were amplified from RNA transcripts. In the first-round RT-PCR of the TCR CDR3, the HTBI primer set was used. TCRdb analysed the multiplex PCR reads with MiXCR anew, one entry per CDR3 protein. The data hold fewer than 650,000 distinct CDR3 sequences, with over 12% observed a single time. The source material was blood. The receptors come from a woman under 30 with Graves' ophthalmopathy.

Ten or more counts support this clonotype. This chain connects TRBV6-1 to TRBJ2-1; the match to TRBD2 covers 11 bases. The length of the CDR3 is 16 residues. Trimming took 5 bases from V and 7 from J; bases not matched to a gene: 10. Germline assignment: CDR1 MNHNS and CDR2 SASEGT. CDR3 in DNA: TGTGCCAGCAGTCTATCAGTTACTAGCGGGAGAAATGAGCAGTTCTTC. The encoded protein is CASSLSVTSGRNEQFF.

A note on this clonotype: One junction end does not reproduce the germline sequence, and a read error may be involved. The chain uses TRBV28 and TRBJ2-1; 10 bases agree with TRBD2. The germline V gene has CDR1 MDHEN and CDR2 SYDVKM. This CDR3 contains 16 residues. CDR3 sequence: CASSKAGGGRYNGQFF. CDR3 DNA sequence: TGTGCCAGCAGTAAAGCGGGAGGGGGTCGCTACAATGGGCAGTTCTTC.

This clonotype appeared a few times. A junction end diverges from the germline sequence, so it may reflect a read error. The rearrangement uses TRBV13 and TRBJ2-7; D is ambiguous. Germline values: CDR1 PRHDT, CDR2 FYEKMQ (reference sequence). The CDR3 totals 15 residues. The CDR3, as DNA: TGTGCCAGCAGCTTAGGGACGGACGCCTCCTGCGAGCAGTACTTC. Protein sequence: CASSLGTDASCEQYF.

The rearrangement joins TRBV30 to TRBJ2-7, with D possibly matching TRBD2 (5 bases). Per the germline V gene, CDR1 is GTSNPN and CDR2 is SVGIG (reference sequence). There are 13 residues in the CDR3. CDR3 sequence: CAAAPLGSYEQYF. The CDR3 DNA is TGTGCTGCTGCCCCACTAGGATCCTACGAGCAGTACTTC.

The chain uses TRBV11-3 and TRBJ2-1; D is possibly TRBD1 (7 bases). Looked up from germline, CDR1 is SGHNT and CDR2 is YENEEA. The CDR3 is 12 residues long. V was pared by 4 bases and J by 15 bases, with 16 bases between. The CDR3 here is CASSWGDSALFF. The DNA for the CDR3 is TGTGCCAGCAGCTGGGGGGACAGCGCCTTGTTCTTC.

This clonotype was counted ten times or more. The rearrangement links TRBV27 to TRBJ2-7; 7 nucleotides match TRBD2. This CDR3 region has 15 residues. Trimming cost V 3 bases and J 2 bases; bases outside gene matches: 7. Per germline, CDR1 MNHEY and CDR2 SMNVEV (reference sequence). The CDR3 region is CASSLGGIRAYEQYF. The CDR3 nucleotides are TGTGCCAGCAGTTTGGGAGGGATAAGGGCCTACGAGCAGTACTTC.

In its sample, this clonotype was seen many times. V usage is TRBV3-1 and J usage is TRBJ2-7; 7 positions match TRBD1. The CDR3 extends over 15 amino acids. V lost 4 bases and J lost 4; bases outside the gene matches: 10. Per germline, CDR1 LGHDT and CDR2 YNNKEL (reference sequence). DNA for the CDR3: TGTGCCAGCAGCCCATTGTTGGGCAGGGGGTACGAGCAGTACTTC. Translating gives CASSPLLGRGYEQYF.

About this clonotype itself: A much bigger clone sits one base away, suggesting this may be a read error. This chain connects TRBV6-4 to TRBJ2-2, with 8 bases aligning to TRBD2. CDR3 size: 18 residues. Germline CDR1 is MRHNA and CDR2 is SNTAGT. The CDR3, as DNA: TGTGCCAGCAGTTACTCGGCACCGTCGGGGGGGGCCTTAGGGGAGCTGTTTTTT. This translates into CASSYSAPSGGALGELFF.

A remark on this clonotype: Being one base from a much bigger clone, this may be a read error. The V and J genes are TRBV6-1 and TRBJ2-3; D is perhaps TRBD2 (6 bases). There are 15 residues in the CDR3. CDR1 is MNHNS, CDR2 SASEGT, per germline. The CDR3 spells CVSRLSGSSTDTQYF. CDR3 in DNA: TGTGTCAGCAGGCTTAGCGGCTCTAGCACAGATACGCAGTATTTT.